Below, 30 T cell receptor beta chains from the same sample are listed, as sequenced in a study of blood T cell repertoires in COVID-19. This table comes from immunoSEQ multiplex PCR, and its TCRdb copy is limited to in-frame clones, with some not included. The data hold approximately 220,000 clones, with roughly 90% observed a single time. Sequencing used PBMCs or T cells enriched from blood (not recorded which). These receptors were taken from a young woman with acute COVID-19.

CDR3 region: CASIDRVGPYNSPLHF. The CDR3 DNA sequence: TGTGCCAGCATCGACAGGGTTGGGCCCTATAATTCACCCCTCCACTTT. The chain joins TRBV2 to TRBJ1-6, with 7 positions matching TRBD1. The germline gives CDR1 SNHLY, CDR2 FYNNEI. V was clipped by 7 bases and J by 2 bases; unmatched bases: 8. This CDR3 contains 16 residues.

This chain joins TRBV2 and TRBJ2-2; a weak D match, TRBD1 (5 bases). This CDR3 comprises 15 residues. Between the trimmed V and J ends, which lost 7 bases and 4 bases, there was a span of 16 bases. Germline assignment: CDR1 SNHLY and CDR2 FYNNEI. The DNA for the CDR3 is TGTGCCAGCATTCAGGAAGGGGTAGGCACCGGGGAGCTGTTTTTT. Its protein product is CASIQEGVGTGELFF.

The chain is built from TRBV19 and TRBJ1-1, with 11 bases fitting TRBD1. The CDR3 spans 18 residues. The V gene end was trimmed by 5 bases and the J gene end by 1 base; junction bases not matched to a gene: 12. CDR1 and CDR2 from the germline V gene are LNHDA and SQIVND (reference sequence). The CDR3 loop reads CASSLRGTGGGGNTEAFF. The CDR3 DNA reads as TGTGCCAGTAGTTTACGTGGGACAGGGGGAGGAGGGAACACTGAAGCTTTCTTT.

In DNA, the CDR3 is TGTGCCAGCAGCGGAAGGGATGGGGGCCTGAACACTGAAGCTTTCTTT. Translation gives CASSGRDGGLNTEAFF. The chain has TRBV7-6 and TRBJ1-1; possibly TRBD1 for D (6 bases). The CDR3 contains 16 residues. The germline gives CDR1 SGHVS, CDR2 FNYEAQ. Trimming cost V 5 bases and J 0 bases, with 16 bases left between them.

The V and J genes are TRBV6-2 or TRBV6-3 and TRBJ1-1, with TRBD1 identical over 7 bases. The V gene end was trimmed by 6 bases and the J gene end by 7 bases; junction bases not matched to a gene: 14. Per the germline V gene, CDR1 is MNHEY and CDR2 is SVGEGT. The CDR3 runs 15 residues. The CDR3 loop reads CASSHKTGKDNEAFF. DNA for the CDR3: TGTGCCAGCAGCCATAAGACAGGGAAGGATAATGAAGCTTTCTTT.

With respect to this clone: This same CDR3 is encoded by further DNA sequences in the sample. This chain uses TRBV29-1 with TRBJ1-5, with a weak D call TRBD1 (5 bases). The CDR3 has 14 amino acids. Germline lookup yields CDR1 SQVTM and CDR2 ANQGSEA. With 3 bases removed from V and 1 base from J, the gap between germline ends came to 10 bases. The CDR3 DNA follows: TGCAGCGTTGACGGGGGTGGAAGCAATCAGCCCCAGCATTTT. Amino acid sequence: CSVDGGGSNQPQHF.

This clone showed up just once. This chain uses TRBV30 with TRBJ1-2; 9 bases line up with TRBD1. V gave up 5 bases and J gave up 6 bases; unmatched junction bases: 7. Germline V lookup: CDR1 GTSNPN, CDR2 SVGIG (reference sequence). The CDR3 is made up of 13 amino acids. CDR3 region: CAWARDREDGYTF. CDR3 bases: TGTGCCTGGGCGCGGGACAGGGAGGATGGCTACACCTTC.

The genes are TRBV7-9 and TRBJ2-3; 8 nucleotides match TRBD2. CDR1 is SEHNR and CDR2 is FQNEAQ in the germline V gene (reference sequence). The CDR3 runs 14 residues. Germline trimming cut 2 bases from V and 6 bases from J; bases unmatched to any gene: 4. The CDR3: CASSLRGGWDTQYF. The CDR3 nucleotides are TGTGCCAGCAGCTTACGCGGGGGGTGGGATACGCAGTATTTT.

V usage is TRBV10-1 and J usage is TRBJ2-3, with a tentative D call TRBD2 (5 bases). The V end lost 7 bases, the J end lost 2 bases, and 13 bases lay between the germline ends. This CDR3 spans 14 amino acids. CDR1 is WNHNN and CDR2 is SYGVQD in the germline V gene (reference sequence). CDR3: CASTDGLFTDTQYF. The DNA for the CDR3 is TGCGCCAGCACTGATGGACTTTTCACAGATACGCAGTATTTT.

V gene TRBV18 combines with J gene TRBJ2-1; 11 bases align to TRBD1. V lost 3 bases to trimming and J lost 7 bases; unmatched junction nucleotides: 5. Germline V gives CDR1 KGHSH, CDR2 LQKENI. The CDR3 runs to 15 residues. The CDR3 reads CASSPGTGGLNEQFF. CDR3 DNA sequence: TGTGCCAGCTCACCCGGGACAGGGGGTTTGAATGAGCAGTTCTTC.

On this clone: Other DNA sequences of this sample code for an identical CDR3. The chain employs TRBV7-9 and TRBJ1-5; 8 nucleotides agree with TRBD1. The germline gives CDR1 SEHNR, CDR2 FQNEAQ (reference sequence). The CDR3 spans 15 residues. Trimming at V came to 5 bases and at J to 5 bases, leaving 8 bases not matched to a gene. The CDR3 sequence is CASSPGQGGHQPQHF. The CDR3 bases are TGTGCCAGCAGCCCAGGACAGGGAGGGCATCAGCCCCAGCATTTT.

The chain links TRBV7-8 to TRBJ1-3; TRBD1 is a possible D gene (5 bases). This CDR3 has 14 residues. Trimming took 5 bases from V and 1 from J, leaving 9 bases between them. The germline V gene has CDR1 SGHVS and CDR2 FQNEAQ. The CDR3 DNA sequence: TGTGCCAGCAGCACCCAGGGTTCTGGAAACACCATATATTTT. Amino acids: CASSTQGSGNTIYF.

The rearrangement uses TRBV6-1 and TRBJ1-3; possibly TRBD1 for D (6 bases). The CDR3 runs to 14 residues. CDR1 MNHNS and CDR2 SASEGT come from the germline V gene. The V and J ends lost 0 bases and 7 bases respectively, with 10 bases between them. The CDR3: CASSEAARGNTIYF. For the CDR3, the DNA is TGTGCCAGCAGTGAAGCCGCAAGGGGGAACACCATATATTTT.

CDR3 nucleotides: TGTGCCAGCAGCTTGGGACAGGAGGTCTACGAGCAGTACTTC. This gives the protein CASSLGQEVYEQYF. The chain combines TRBV5-5 with TRBJ2-7, with D perhaps matching TRBD1 (6 bases). Trimming cost V 0 bases and J 3 bases, with 10 bases left between them. This CDR3 contains 14 residues. The germline CDR1 and CDR2 sequences are SGHKS and YYEKEE (reference sequence).

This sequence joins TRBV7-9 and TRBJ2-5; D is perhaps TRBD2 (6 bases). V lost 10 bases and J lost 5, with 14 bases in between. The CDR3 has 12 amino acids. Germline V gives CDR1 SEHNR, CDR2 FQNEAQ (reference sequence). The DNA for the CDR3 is TGTGCCACCCGAGGAGGGTGGGAGACCCAGTACTTC. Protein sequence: CATRGGWETQYF.

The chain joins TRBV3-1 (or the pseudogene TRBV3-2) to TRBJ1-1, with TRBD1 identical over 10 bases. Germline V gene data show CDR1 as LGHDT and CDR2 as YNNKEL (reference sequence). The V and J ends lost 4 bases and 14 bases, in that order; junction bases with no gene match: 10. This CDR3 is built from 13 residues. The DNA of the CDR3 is TGTGCCAGCAGCCGGGGAAAGACAGGGGGCCGCTTCTTT. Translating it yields CASSRGKTGGRFF.

The CDR3 region is CASSPLTRANYGYTF. The CDR3 DNA follows: TGTGCCAGCTCACCACTGACACGAGCAAACTATGGCTACACCTTC. The chain joins TRBV18 to TRBJ1-2; D unresolved. V shed 1 base and J shed 2 bases, with 11 bases lying between them. The CDR3 consists of 15 residues. CDR1 is KGHSH and CDR2 is LQKENI in the germline V gene.

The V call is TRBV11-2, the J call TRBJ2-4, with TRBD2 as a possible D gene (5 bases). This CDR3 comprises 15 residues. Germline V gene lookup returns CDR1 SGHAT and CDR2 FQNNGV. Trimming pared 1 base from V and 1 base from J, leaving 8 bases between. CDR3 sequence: CASSLAGWAKNIQYF. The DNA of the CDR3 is TGTGCCAGCAGCTTAGCGGGATGGGCCAAAAACATTCAGTACTTC.

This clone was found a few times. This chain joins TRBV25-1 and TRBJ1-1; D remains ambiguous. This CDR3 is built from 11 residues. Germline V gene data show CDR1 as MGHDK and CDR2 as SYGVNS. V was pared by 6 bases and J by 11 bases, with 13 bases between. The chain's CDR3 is CASRATEWAFF. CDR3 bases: TGTGCCAGCAGGGCCACCGAATGGGCTTTCTTT.

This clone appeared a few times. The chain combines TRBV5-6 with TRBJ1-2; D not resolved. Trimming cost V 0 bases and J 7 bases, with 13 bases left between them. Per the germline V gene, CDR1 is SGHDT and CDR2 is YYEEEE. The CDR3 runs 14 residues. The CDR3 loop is CASSLAGIHGGYTF. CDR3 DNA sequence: TGTGCCAGCAGCTTGGCCGGGATTCACGGTGGCTACACCTTC.

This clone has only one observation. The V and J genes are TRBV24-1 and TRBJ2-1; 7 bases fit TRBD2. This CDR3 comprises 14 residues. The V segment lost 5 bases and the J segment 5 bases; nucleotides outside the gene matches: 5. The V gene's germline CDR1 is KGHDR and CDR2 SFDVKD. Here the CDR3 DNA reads TGTGCCACCAGTGTTGGGGGAGGGGACAATGAGCAGTTCTTC. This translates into CATSVGGGDNEQFF.

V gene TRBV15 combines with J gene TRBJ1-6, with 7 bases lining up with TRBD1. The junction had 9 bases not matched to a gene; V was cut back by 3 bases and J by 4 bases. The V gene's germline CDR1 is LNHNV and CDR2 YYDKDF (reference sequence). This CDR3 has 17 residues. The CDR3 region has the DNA TGTGCCACCAGCAGTTTCTTGACAGGGAAGTATAATTCACCCCTCCACTTT. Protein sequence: CATSSFLTGKYNSPLHF.

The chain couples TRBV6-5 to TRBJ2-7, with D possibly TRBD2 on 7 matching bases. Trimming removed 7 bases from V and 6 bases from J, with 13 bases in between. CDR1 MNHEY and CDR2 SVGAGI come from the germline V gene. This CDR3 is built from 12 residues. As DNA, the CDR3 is TGTGCCAGCAACAGGGTAGCGGGCGAGCAGTACTTC. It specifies CASNRVAGEQYF.

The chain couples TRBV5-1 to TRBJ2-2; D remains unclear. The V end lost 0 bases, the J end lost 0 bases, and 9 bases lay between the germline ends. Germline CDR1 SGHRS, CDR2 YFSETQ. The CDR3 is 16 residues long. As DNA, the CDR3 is TGCGCCAGCAGCTTGGCTGGGCAGTCGAACACCGGGGAGCTGTTTTTT. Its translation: CASSLAGQSNTGELFF.

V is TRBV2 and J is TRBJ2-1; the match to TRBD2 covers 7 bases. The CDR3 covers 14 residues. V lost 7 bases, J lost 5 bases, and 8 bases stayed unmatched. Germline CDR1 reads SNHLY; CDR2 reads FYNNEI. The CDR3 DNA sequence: TGTGCCAGCACAATCGCGGGGGTTAACAATGAGCAGTTCTTC. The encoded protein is CASTIAGVNNEQFF.

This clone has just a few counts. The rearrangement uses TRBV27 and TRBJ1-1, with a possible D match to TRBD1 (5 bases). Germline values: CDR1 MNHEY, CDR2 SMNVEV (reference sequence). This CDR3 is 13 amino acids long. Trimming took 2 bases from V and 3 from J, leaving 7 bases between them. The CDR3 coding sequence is TGTGCCAGCAGTTTAGGGGCCTACACTGAAGCTTTCTTT. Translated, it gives CASSLGAYTEAFF.

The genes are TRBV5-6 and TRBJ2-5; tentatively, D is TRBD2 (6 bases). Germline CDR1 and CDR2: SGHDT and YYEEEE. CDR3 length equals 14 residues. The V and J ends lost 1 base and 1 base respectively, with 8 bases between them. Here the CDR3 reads CASSLPSVQETQYF. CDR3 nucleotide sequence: TGTGCCAGCAGCTTGCCTAGCGTCCAAGAGACCCAGTACTTC.

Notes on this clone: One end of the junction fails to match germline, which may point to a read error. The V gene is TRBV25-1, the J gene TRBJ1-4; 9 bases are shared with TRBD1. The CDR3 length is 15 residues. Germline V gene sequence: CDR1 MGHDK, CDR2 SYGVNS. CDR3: CAISPWGQGGEKLFF. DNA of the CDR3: TGTGCCATCAGTCCGTGGGGACAGGGTGGTGAAAAACTGTTTTTT.

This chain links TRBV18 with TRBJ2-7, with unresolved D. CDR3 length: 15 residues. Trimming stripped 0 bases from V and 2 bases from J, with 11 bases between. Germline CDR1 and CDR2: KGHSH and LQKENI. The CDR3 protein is CASSPPSLTTYEQYF. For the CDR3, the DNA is TGTGCCAGCTCACCACCCTCCCTTACTACCTACGAGCAGTACTTC.

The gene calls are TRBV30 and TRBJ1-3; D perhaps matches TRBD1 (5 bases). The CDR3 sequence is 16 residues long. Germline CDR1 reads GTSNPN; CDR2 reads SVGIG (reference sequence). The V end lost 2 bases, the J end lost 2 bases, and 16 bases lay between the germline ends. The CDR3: CAWSRRDFQPGNTIYF. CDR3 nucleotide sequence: TGTGCCTGGAGTCGAAGGGACTTCCAGCCTGGAAACACCATATATTTT.